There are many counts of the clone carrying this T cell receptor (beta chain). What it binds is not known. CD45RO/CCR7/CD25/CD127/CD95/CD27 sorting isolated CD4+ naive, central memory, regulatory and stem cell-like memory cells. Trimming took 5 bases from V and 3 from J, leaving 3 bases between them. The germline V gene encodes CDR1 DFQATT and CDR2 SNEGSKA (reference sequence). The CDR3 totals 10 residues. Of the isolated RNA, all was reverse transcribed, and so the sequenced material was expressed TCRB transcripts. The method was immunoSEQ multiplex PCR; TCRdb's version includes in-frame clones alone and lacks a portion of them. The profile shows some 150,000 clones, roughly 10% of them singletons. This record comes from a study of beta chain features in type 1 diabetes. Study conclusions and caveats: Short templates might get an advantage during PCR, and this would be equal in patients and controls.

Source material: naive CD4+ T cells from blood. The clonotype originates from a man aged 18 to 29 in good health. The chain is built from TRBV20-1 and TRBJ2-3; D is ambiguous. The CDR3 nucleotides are TGCAGTGCTTCGACAGATACGCAGTATTTT. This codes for CSASTDTQYF.